A selection of T cell receptor beta chains follows, all from one sample in a study of cytomegalovirus exposure and HLA in healthy donors. Generated by immunoSEQ multiplex PCR, the TCRdb table keeps only in-frame clones and is missing some. The table lists roughly 100,000 clones, more than 60% of them singletons. The sample comprised PBMCs. The receptors were gathered from a male donor in good health and CMV-seronegative. CDR3s include the opening cysteine and the closing phenylalanine or tryptophan. Each record gives: V gene, CDR3 length, J gene, D gene, clone size, CDR3 protein, CDR3 DNA. A D gene is named only where the DNA matches it firmly. Some rows have no size entry. The others give once, few or many, or a class for an expanded clone.

>TRBV5-8|17|TRBJ1-2|TRBD1|NA
CASAPWFGTDANYGYTF
TGTGCCAGCGCACCGTGGTTCGGGACAGATGCTAACTATGGCTACACCTTC
>TRBV2|15|TRBJ2-1|NA|NA
CASSVSGTPVNEQFF
TGTGCCAGCAGCGTTTCCGGGACTCCCGTCAATGAGCAGTTCTTC
>TRBV15|13|TRBJ1-1|NA|NA
CATSRDNGDEAFF
TGTGCCACCAGCAGAGATAACGGGGATGAAGCTTTCTTT
>TRBV7-3|22|TRBJ2-5|NA|once
CASSQPPRVVLVCNLVVQTQYF
TGTGCCAGCAGCCAACCCCCCAGGGTAGTTCTTGTGTGTAATTTAGTGGTCCAGACCCAGTACTTC
>TRBV7-9|17|TRBJ1-2|TRBD1|NA
CASNPIQRQGSNYGYTF
TGTGCCAGCAACCCAATACAAAGACAGGGCTCGAACTATGGCTACACCTTC
>TRBV2|14|TRBJ1-5|TRBD1|NA
CASSAGQGNQPQHF
TGTGCCAGCAGCGCGGGACAGGGAAATCAGCCCCAGCATTTT
>TRBV9|15|TRBJ1-3|NA|NA
CASSVGQISGNTIYF
TGTGCCAGCAGCGTAGGACAGATCTCTGGAAACACCATATATTTT
>TRBV7-9|15|TRBJ1-3|TRBD1|NA
CASSARDRVGNTIYF
TGTGCCAGCAGCGCCCGGGACAGGGTTGGAAACACCATATATTTT
>TRBV5-4|15|TRBJ2-7|NA|NA
CASSSGSGSSYEQYF
TGTGCCAGCAGCTCAGGTAGCGGCAGTTCCTACGAGCAGTACTTC
>TRBV18|13|TRBJ1-1|NA|NA
CASSPPSQVEAFF
TGTGCCAGCTCACCACCATCGCAGGTTGAAGCTTTCTTT
>TRBV7-2|15|TRBJ2-1|TRBD1|NA
CASSFSGTGRNEQFF
TGTGCCAGCAGCTTCTCCGGGACAGGGCGCAATGAGCAGTTCTTC
>TRBV7-6|15|TRBJ1-4|TRBD1|NA
CASSLGQGFFEKLFF
TGTGCCAGCAGCTTAGGACAGGGGTTTTTTGAAAAACTGTTTTTT
>TRBV7-2|15|TRBJ2-3|NA|NA
CASSFFRGESDTQYF
TGTGCCAGCAGCTTTTTCCGGGGAGAGTCAGATACGCAGTATTTT
>TRBV11-1|15|TRBJ2-7|NA|NA
CASSSSGQGSYEQYF
TGTGCCAGCAGCTCCTCCGGGCAGGGATCCTACGAGCAGTACTTC
>TRBV5-1|14|TRBJ2-3|TRBD1|NA
CASSLQGASDTQYF
TGCGCCAGCAGCTTACAGGGGGCATCTGATACGCAGTATTTT
>TRBV28|15|TRBJ2-5|TRBD1|NA
CASSLFGTGRRTQYF
TGTGCCAGCAGTTTATTTGGGACAGGGAGGAGGACCCAGTACTTC
>TRBV6-5|16|TRBJ1-3|NA|NA
CASSYWQGGKGNTIYF
TGTGCCAGCAGTTACTGGCAGGGAGGGAAAGGAAACACCATATATTTT
>TRBV7-8|14|TRBJ2-1|TRBD2|once
CASSFEGTSGEQFF
TGTGCCAGCAGCTTCGAAGGGACTAGCGGTGAGCAGTTCTTC
>TRBV28|12|TRBJ2-7|NA|NA
CASSLTSYEQYF
TGTGCCAGCAGTCTAACCTCCTACGAGCAGTACTTC
>TRBV30|13|TRBJ2-7|TRBD1|NA
CACPLTGGYEQYF
TGTGCCTGCCCCCTCACAGGGGGGTACGAGCAGTACTTC
>TRBV25-1|14|TRBJ1-5|NA|NA
CASSEWRSNQPQHF
TGTGCCAGCAGTGAATGGAGGAGCAATCAGCCCCAGCATTTT
>TRBV10-3|14|TRBJ2-1|TRBD2|NA
CAISEGTSVNEQFF
TGTGCCATCAGTGAGGGGACTAGCGTCAATGAGCAGTTCTTC
>TRBV11-3|13|TRBJ2-3|NA|NA
CASSLVAGPTQYF
TGTGCCAGCAGCTTAGTGGCAGGGCCAACGCAGTATTTT
>TRBV11-2|12|TRBJ1-1|NA|few
CASSLRGTMAFF
TGTGCCAGCAGCTTACGCGGGACGATGGCTTTCTTT
>TRBV19|12|TRBJ2-1|NA|once
CASSMSGNEQFF
TGTGCCAGTAGTATGTCGGGGAATGAGCAGTTCTTC
>TRBV27|16|TRBJ2-7|TRBD2|NA
CASSLLGASGRFEQYF
TGTGCCAGCAGTTTATTAGGAGCTAGCGGGAGGTTCGAGCAGTACTTC
>TRBV7-9|17|TRBJ2-5|NA|NA
CASSLVAGLPFAETQYF
TGTGCCAGCAGCTTAGTCGCGGGACTCCCTTTTGCGGAGACCCAGTACTTC
>TRBV7-2|16|TRBJ2-7|TRBD2|NA
CASSRTSGTPSYEQYF
TGTGCCAGTAGCCGGACTAGCGGGACCCCTTCCTACGAGCAGTACTTC
>TRBV5-1|14|TRBJ2-2|TRBD1|NA
CASRVGGDTGELFF
TGCGCCAGCAGGGTAGGGGGCGACACCGGGGAGCTGTTTTTT
>TRBV5-6|14|TRBJ1-1|TRBD1|few
CASSGTGVNTEAFF
TGTGCCAGCAGCGGGACAGGGGTGAACACTGAAGCTTTCTTT
>TRBV15|14|TRBJ1-2|TRBD1|NA
CATSRGQIGYGYTF
TGTGCCACCAGCAGGGGACAGATTGGGTATGGCTACACCTTC
>TRBV4-2|15|TRBJ1-3|TRBD1|NA
CASSQGQGEGNTIYF
TGTGCCAGCAGCCAAGGACAGGGGGAAGGAAACACCATATATTTT
>TRBV4-3|13|TRBJ2-5|NA|NA
CASSQDRQETQYF
TGCGCCAGCAGCCAAGACAGACAAGAGACCCAGTACTTC
>TRBV6-4|15|TRBJ2-1|NA|few
CASSAGPASFNEQFF
TGTGCCAGCAGCGCGGGACCGGCAAGCTTCAATGAGCAGTTCTTC
>TRBV5-4|16|TRBJ2-7|TRBD1|NA
CASSSGPGTGATEQYF
TGTGCCAGCAGCTCGGGACCCGGGACAGGGGCCACCGAGCAGTACTTC
>TRBV7-9|12|TRBJ1-1|NA|NA
CSSSSGDTEAFF
TGTTCCAGCAGCTCGGGGGATACTGAAGCTTTCTTT
>TRBV5-6|16|TRBJ2-1|TRBD2|many
CASSLGAAGESHEQFF
TGTGCCAGCAGCTTGGGAGCAGCGGGAGAGTCCCATGAGCAGTTCTTC
>TRBV5-1|14|TRBJ2-1|NA|NA
CASSGNYPGNEQFF
TGCGCCAGCAGCGGTAACTACCCTGGTAATGAGCAGTTCTTC
>TRBV28|14|TRBJ2-7|NA|once
CASSLTRDLNEQYF
TGTGCCAGCAGTTTGACGAGGGATCTCAACGAGCAGTACTTC
>TRBV7-9|16|TRBJ2-1|TRBD2|NA
CASSLWLAGSYNEQFF
TGTGCCAGCAGCTTATGGCTAGCGGGAAGTTACAATGAGCAGTTCTTC
>TRBV9|14|TRBJ2-7|NA|NA
CASSVVAGPSEQYF
TGTGCCAGCAGCGTAGTCGCGGGACCCTCGGAGCAGTACTTC
>TRBV4-2|15|TRBJ1-5|NA|once
CASSARDSRNQPQHF
TGTGCCAGCAGCGCCCGGGACTCCCGCAATCAGCCCCAGCATTTT
>TRBV27|14|TRBJ1-2|NA|once
CASRGGGRGYGYTF
TGTGCCAGCAGGGGAGGGGGGAGAGGCTATGGCTACACCTTC
>TRBV7-3|14|TRBJ1-2|TRBD1|NA
CASSSGQGSYGYTF
TGTGCCAGCAGCTCGGGACAGGGGAGCTATGGCTACACCTTC
>TRBV9|14|TRBJ1-6|NA|NA
CASSPQGSTSPLHF
TGTGCCAGCAGCCCGCAGGGGTCTACTTCACCCCTCCACTTT
>TRBV15|15|TRBJ1-5|NA|NA
CATSRPPGSNQPQHF
TGTGCCACCAGCAGACCCCCGGGGAGCAATCAGCCCCAGCATTTT
>TRBV19|20|TRBJ2-2|TRBD2|NA
CASSIVSGAGGRSLSGELFF
TGTGCCAGTAGTATAGTGTCGGGGGCGGGAGGCCGGTCCCTCTCCGGGGAGCTGTTTTTT